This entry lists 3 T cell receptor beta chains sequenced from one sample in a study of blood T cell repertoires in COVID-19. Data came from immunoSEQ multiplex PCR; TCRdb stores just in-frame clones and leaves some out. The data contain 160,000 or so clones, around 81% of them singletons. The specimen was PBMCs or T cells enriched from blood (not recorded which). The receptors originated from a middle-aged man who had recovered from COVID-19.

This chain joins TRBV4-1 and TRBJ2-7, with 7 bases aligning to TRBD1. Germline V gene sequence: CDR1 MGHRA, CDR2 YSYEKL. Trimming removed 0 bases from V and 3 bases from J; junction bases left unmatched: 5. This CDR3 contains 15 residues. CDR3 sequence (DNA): TGCGCCAGCAGCCAAGATAAGGGGGCGAACTACGAGCAGTACTTC. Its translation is CASSQDKGANYEQYF.

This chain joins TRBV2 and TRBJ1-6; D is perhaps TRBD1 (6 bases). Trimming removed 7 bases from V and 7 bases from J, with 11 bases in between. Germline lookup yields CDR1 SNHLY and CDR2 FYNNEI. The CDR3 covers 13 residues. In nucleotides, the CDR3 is TGTGCCAGCACTCCAGGGGCAAATTCACCCCTCCACTTT. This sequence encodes CASTPGANSPLHF.

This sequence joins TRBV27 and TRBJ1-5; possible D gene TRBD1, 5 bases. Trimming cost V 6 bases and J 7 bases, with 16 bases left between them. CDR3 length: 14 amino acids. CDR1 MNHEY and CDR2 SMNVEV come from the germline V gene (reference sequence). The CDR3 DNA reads TGTGCCAGCAGCCGAGGAAGGGGTCAACAGCCCCAGCATTTT. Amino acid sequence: CASSRGRGQQPQHF.